This TCR beta chain was observed in a study of shared clonotypes between healthy human individuals (dated by TCRdb to the early 2020s). The study in broad terms: The cohort comprised a couple of women and three men aged 18 to 49 years. For each donor, three plates each were used for CD4 naive and CD4 memory, two plates were used for CD8 naive, and one plate was used for CD8 memory. Blood TCR repertoires of about 5 healthy adults were deeply sequenced to estimate repertoire size and the extent of clonotype sharing between individuals. Different laboratories and diverse techniques were used to prepare libraries and sequence TCR repertoires, to increase sequencing depth and limit assay-specific biases. Per donor, leukapheresis produced somewhere between about 0.94 and 9.5 billion PBMCs.

The donors were healthy, HIV-negative adults who had no recently reported acute infections or vaccinations. Every donor was a Caucasian adult residing in Nashville, Tennessee, USA. CD4+ T cells were enriched by magnetic negative selection; naive cells were then positively selected on CD45RA, and the negative fraction formed the memory subset. After blood collection by leukapheresis, PBMCs were isolated using Ficoll-Histopaque density gradient centrifugation and then cryopreserved in the vapor phase of liquid nitrogen. Purity and quantity of every magnetically sorted T cell population were checked by analytical flow cytometry. Each sorted fraction had its genomic DNA isolated and then quantified by UV absorbance on a Nanodrop 2000c. Concerning this clone itself: What antigen it recognizes has not been identified. No base quality values were provided; no much bigger clone lies one nucleotide off.

V sheds 0 bases and J sheds 0 bases, leaving 18 bases between their ends. The CDR3 holds 20 amino acids from the cysteine to the phenylalanine. Left in the record is the CDR3 DNA by itself, 60 bases read in frame from the first base. Per the germline V gene, LGHNA is the CDR1 and YSLEER is the CDR2. Using the deep immunoSEQ assay, TCR CDR3 regions were amplified from genomic DNA by multiplex PCR. Extracted genomic DNA from each cell subset was distributed evenly across all wells of several immunoSEQ 96-well plates, and each plate was treated as a replicate. For sorted subsets, each replicate PCR was loaded with around 200 ng genomic DNA, equivalent to 30,000 or so T cell genomes. Purified libraries were quantified with a Qubit 3.0 fluorometer, sized on a Bioanalyzer 2100, and re-quantified with the KAPA Library Quantification kit. Every immunoSEQ 96-well plate was sequenced on a dedicated single-read 150-cycle Illumina NextSeq 550 flow cell. The paper's processing steps were these. Because the immunoSEQ output held only junctional sequences and lacked quality scores, the filtering could not match the filtering applied to full-length reads. Sequences were annotated with PyIR, a Python wrapper for IgBLAST v1.9, using IMGT germline references to assign V/J genes and CDR3. Reads were removed for weak V/J assignments (E-value above 1e-6), missing CDR3, stop codons, out-of-frame junctions, or ambiguous translated residues. V3J clonotypes were defined by identical inferred V gene, J gene, and CDR3 amino acid sequence. The percentage overlap between two repertoires was calculated by dividing the number of shared unique clonotypes by the size of the smaller repertoire. Richness of each repertoire was evaluated using RTK rarefaction, the Chao1 estimator, and Recon v2.1 estimates of unobserved clonotypes. OLGA was used to compute generation probabilities for all TCRbeta clonotypes that the gDNA method yielded from a handful of donors. TCRdb took this table from immuneACCESS and kept in-frame rearrangements with V and J called. Such tables lack part of the clones; where checked against another copy, unresolved V genes explain under half of the gap, and the rest is unexplained. From that table come the V and J calls and clone size; the DNA was used to work out D and trimming. Here the sample has about 2 million clones; roughly 95% occur a single time. The ten largest clones capture 0.1% to 0.15% of the sample.

Findings and caveats that apply to the study as a whole: Estimated clonotype richness was generally larger for naive than for memory subsets. Sampling was limited to blood, and TCR repertoires in tissue likely differ from TCR repertoires in blood. Across a few donors, around 5% of naive CD4, 3% to 4% of naive CD8, about 2% of memory CD4, and 0.4% of memory CD8 clonotypes were shared. Rarefaction of sorted-subset datasets indicated incomplete sequencing despite the large sequencing depth. Pairwise subsampling led to the expectation that sequencing depth would affect the degree of clonotype sharing among donors. Because the study included only a small number of donors, the genetic and exposure-history diversity represented was limited. Clonotypes shared by all four sorted-subset donors showed higher generation probabilities than non-shared clonotypes.

The V gene is TRBV4-3 and the J gene is TRBJ2-6, with TRBD2 perhaps the D gene, on 6 matching bases. Sequenced sample: naive CD4+ T cells sorted from blood. The cell subset or site label on this specimen signifies: CD45RA+ positively selected. This receptor was identified in a man younger than 30 in good health. The CDR3 protein sequence reads: CASSQDYGRGWPSGANVLTF. Here is the DNA: TGCGCCAGCAGCCAAGACTACGGGCGGGGCTGGCCCTCTGGGGCCAACGTCCTGACTTTC.